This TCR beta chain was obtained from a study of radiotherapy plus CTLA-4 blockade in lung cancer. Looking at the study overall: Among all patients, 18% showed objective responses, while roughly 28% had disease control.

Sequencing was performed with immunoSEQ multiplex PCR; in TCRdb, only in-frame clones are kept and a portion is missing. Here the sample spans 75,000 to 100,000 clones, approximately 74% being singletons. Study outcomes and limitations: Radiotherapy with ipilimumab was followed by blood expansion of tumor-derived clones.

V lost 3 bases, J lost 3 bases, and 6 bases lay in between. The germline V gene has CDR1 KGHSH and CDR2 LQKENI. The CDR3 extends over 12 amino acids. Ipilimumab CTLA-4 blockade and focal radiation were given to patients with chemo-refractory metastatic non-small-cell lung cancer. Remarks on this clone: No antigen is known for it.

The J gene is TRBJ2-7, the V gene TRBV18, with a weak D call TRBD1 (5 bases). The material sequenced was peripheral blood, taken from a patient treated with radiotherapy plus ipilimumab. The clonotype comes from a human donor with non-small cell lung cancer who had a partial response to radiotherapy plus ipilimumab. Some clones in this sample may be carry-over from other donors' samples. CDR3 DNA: TGTGCCAGCTCACCGACAGTCTACGAGCAGTACTTC. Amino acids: CASSPTVYEQYF.